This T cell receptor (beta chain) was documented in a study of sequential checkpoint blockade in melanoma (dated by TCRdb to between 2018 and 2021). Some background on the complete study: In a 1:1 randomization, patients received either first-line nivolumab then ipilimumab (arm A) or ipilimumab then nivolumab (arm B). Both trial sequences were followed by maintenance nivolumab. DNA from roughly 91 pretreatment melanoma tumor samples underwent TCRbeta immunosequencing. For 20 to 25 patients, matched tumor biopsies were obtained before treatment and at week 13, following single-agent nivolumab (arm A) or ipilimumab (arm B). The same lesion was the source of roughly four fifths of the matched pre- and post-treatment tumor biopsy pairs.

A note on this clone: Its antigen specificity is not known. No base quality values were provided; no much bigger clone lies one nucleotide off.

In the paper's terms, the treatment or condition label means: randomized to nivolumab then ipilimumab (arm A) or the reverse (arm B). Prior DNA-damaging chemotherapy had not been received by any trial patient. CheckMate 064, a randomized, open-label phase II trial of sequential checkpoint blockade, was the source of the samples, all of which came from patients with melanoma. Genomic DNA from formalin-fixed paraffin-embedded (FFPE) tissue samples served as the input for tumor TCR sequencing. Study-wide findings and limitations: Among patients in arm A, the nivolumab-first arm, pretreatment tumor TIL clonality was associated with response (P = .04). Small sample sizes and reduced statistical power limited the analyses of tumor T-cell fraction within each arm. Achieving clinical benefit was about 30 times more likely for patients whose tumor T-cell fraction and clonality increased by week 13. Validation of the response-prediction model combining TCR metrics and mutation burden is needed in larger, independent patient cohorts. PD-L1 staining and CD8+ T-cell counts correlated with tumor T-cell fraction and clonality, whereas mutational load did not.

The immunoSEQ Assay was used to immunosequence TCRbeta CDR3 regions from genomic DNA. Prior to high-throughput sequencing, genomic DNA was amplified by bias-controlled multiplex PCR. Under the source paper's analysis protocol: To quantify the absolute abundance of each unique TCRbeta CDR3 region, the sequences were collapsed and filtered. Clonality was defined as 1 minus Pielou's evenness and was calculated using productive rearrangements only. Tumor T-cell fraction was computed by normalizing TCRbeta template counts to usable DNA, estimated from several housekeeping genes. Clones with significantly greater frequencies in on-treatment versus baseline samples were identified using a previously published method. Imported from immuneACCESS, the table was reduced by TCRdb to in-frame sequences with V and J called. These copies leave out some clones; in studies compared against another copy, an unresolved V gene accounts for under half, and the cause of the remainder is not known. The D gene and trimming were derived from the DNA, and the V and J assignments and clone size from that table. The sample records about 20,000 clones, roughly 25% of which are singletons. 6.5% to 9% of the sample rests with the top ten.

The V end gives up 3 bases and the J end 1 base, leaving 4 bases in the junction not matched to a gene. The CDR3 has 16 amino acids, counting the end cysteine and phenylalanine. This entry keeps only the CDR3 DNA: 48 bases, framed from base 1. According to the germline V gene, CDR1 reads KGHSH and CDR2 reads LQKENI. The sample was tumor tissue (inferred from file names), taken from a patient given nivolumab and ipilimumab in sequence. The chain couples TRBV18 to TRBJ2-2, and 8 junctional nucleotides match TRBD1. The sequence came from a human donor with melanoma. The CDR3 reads CASSPVGQGNTGELFF. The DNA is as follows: TGTGCCAGCTCACCGGTAGGACAGGGGAACACCGGGGAGCTGTTTTTT. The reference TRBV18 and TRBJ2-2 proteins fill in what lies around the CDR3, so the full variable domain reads NAGVMQNPRHLVRRRGQEARLRCSPMKGHSHVYWYRQLPEEGLKFMVYLQKENIIDESGMPKERFSAEFPKEGPSILRIQQVVRGDSAAYFCASSPVGQGNTGELFFGEGSRLTVL.